This entry concerns a single T cell receptor beta chain. The antigen is unknown. Investigators reverse transcribed all isolated RNA, so they sequenced expressed TCRB transcripts. TCRdb's copy holds only in-frame clones and misses some; the assay was immunoSEQ multiplex PCR. The data show 500,000 to 800,000 clones, with around 12% seen just once and roughly 0.11% held by the top ten. Every donor had blood drawn once into heparin, approximately 110 mL on average. Purity exceeded 98% in all sorted populations. J lost 4 bases, V lost 0 bases, and 5 bases had no gene match. This CDR3 has 15 residues. The V gene's germline CDR1 is LGHNA and CDR2 YSLEER. This sample is drawn from a study of beta chain features in type 1 diabetes. Across the whole study: Sorted cells examined across all samples numbered 107,917,701.

Study conclusions and caveats: There was a moderate but significant shortening of TCRB CDR3s in all four CD4+ subsets of Type 1 diabetes patients. PCR could preferentially amplify shorter templates, alike in patients and controls.

The receptor's source is a man aged 30 to 39 with type 1 diabetes. Input material: naive CD4+ T cells from blood. The V and J genes are TRBV4-3 and TRBJ1-1; the match to TRBD1 covers 7 bases. The chain's CDR3 is CASSQDTPGGTEAFF. DNA of the CDR3: TGCGCCAGCAGCCAAGACACCCCAGGGGGCACTGAAGCTTTCTTT.